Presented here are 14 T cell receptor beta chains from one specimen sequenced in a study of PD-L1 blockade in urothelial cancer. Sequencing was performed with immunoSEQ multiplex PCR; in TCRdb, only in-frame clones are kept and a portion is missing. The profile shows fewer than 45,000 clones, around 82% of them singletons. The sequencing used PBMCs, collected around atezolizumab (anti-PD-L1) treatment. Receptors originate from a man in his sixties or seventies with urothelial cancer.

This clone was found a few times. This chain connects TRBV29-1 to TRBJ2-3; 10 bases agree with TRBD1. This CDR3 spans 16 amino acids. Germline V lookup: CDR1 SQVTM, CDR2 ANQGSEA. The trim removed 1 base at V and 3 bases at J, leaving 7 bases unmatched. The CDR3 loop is CSVEAGRDRGTDTQYF. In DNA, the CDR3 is TGCAGCGTTGAAGCGGGCCGGGACAGGGGTACAGATACGCAGTATTTT.

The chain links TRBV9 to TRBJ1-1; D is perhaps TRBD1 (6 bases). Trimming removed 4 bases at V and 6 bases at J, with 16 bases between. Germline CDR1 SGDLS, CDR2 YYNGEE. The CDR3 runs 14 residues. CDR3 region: CASSLAAPGAEAFF. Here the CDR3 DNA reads TGTGCCAGCAGCCTAGCGGCGCCAGGGGCTGAAGCTTTCTTT.

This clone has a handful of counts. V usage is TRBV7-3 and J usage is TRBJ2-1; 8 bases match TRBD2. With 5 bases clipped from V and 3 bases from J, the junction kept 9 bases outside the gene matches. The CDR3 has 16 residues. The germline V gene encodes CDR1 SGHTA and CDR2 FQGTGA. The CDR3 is CASSPAGGPHYNEQFF. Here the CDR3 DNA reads TGTGCCAGCAGCCCGGCGGGGGGCCCCCACTACAATGAGCAGTTCTTC.

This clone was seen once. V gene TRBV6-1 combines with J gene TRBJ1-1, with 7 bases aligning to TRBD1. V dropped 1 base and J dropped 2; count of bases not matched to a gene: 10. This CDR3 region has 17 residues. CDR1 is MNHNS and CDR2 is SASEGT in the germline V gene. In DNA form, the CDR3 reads TGTGCCAGCAGTGAAGATAACAGGGGTTGGGATAACACTGAAGCTTTCTTT. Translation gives CASSEDNRGWDNTEAFF.

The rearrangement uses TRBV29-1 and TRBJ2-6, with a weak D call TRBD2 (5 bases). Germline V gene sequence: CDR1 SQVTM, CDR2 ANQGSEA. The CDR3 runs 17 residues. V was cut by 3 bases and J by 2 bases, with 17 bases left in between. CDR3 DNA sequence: TGCAGCGTTGAGGATGACCGGGGATTTGCTGGGGCCAACGTCCTGACTTTC. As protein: CSVEDDRGFAGANVLTF.

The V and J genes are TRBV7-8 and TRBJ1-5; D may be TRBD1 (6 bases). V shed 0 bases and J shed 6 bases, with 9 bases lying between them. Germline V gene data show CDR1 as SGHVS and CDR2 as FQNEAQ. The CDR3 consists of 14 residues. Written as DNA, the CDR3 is TGTGCCAGCAGCTTAGCGGCAGGGGCTCAGCCCCAGCATTTT. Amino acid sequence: CASSLAAGAQPQHF.

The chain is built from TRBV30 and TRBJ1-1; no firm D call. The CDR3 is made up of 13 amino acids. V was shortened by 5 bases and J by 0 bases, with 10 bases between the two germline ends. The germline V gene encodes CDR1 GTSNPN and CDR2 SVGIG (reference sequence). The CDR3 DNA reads TGTGCCTGGCGACAAAGCATGAACACTGAAGCTTTCTTT. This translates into CAWRQSMNTEAFF.

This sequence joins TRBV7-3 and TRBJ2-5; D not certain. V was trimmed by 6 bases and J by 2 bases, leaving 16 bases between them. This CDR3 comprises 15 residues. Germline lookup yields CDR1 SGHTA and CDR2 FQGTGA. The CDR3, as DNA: TGTGCCAGCAGTCTCGCGGCGTCCCCGCAAGAGACCCAGTACTTC. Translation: CASSLAASPQETQYF. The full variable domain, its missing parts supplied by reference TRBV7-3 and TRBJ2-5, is GAGVSQTPSNKVTEKGKYVELRCDPISGHTALYWYRQSLGQGPEFLIYFQGTGAADDSGLPNDRFFAVRPEGSVSTLKIQRTERGDSAVYLCASSLAASPQETQYFGPGTRLLVL.

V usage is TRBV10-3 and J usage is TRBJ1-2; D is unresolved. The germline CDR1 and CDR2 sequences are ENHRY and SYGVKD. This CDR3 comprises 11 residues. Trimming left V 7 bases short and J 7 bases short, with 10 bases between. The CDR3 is CAIKREIGYTF. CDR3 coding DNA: TGTGCCATCAAGAGGGAAATTGGCTACACCTTC.

The CDR3 DNA reads as TGTGCCAGCAGTCTCCCAGGGGTGGATTTTAACACTGAAGCTTTCTTT. This codes for CASSLPGVDFNTEAFF. This rearrangement joins TRBV28 to TRBJ1-1; D is possibly TRBD1 (6 bases). Germline-derived CDR1 and CDR2 are MDHEN and SYDVKM. The CDR3 covers 16 residues. Trimming took 5 bases from V and 2 from J, leaving 18 bases between them.

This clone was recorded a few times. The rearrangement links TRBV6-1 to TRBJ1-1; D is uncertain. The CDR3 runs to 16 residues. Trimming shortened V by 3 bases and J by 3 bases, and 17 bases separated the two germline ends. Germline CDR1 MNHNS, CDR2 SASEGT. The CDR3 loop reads CASSEGSAEWDTEAFF. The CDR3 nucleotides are TGTGCCAGCAGTGAGGGCTCGGCAGAGTGGGACACTGAAGCTTTCTTT.

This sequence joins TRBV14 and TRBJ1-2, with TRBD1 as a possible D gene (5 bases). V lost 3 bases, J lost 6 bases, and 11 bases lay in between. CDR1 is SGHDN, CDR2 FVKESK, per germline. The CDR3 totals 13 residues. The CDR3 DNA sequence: TGTGCCAGCAGCCAGGACCGGGGGGATGGCTACACCTTC. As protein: CASSQDRGDGYTF.

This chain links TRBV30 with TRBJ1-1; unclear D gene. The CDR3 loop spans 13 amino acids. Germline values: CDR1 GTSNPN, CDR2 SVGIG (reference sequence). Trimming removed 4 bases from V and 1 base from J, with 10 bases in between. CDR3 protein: CAWTRNSNTEAFF. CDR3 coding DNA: TGTGCCTGGACGAGGAATTCGAACACTGAAGCTTTCTTT. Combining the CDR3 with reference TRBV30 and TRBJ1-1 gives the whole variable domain SQTIHQWPATLVQPVGSPLSLECTVEGTSNPNLYWYRQAAGRGLQLLFYSVGIGQISSEVPQNLSASRPQDRQFILSSKKLLLSDSGFYLCAWTRNSNTEAFFGQGTRLTVV.

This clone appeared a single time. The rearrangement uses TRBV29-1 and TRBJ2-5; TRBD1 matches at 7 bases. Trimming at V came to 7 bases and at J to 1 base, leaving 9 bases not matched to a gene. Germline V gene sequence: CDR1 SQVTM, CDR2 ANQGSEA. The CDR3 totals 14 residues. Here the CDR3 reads CSATETGVQETQYF. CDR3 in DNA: TGCAGCGCCACAGAAACAGGGGTCCAAGAGACCCAGTACTTC.